Detailed here is one T cell receptor beta chain. The data were obtained in a study of blood T cell repertoires in COVID-19. In the study overall: Acute-phase and convalescent COVID-19 samples originated in the United States, Italy and Spain. T cells, B-cell-depleted T cells, or PBMCs provided the cDNA or gDNA that served as material.

Germline assignment: CDR1 PRHDT and CDR2 FYEKMQ (reference sequence). Trimming at V came to 0 bases and at J to 0 bases, leaving 11 bases not matched to a gene. The CDR3 runs 20 residues. In the authors' methods: Amplified reference gene primers provided the basis for estimating nucleated cell counts. Profiled with immunoSEQ multiplex PCR; TCRdb holds only in-frame clones, not every one. That table supplies the V and J calls and clone size; D and trimming were determined from the DNA. Of 35,000 to 40,000 clones in the sample, around 81% were seen once. V is TRBV13 and J is TRBJ2-3; 11 positions agree with TRBD2. The clonotype was recovered from a man aged 50-60 years with active COVID-19. The sequenced material came from peripheral blood. The CDR3 loop is CASSLGGMGLAEISTDTQYF. The CDR3 DNA follows: TGTGCCAGCAGCTTAGGGGGGATGGGACTAGCGGAAATCAGCACAGATACGCAGTATTTT.